Listed below are T cell receptor beta chains from one sample, sequenced in a study of CD8 T cells in ankylosing spondylitis. TCRdb redid the calling of the 5' RACE reads with MiXCR, one entry per CDR3 protein. Of 400,000 to 450,000 distinct CDR3 sequences detected, over 15% appear once; the ten largest clones hold approximately 0.93%. Sequenced material: blood, either unsorted or a sorted T cell fraction (not recorded which). These receptor sequences come from a male donor with ankylosing spondylitis. The CDR3 runs from the conserved cysteine through the conserved F or W. A D gene is named only where the DNA matches it firmly. Expanded clones get a size class; other rows say once, few or many, or leave the size out.

CDR3 length	D gene	V gene	clone size	J gene	CDR3 protein	CDR3 DNA
12	-	TRBV15	few	TRBJ1-4	CATGLPNEKLFF	TGTGCCACCGGCCTCCCTAATGAAAAACTGTTTTTT
16	TRBD1	TRBV5-4	-	TRBJ1-4	CARLNDRGGTNEKLFF	TGTGCCAGGCTGAATGACAGGGGGGGAACTAATGAAAAACTGTTTTTT
15	TRBD2	TRBV10-3	few	TRBJ2-5	CAISDPSGGKETQYF	TGTGCCATCAGTGACCCTAGCGGAGGGAAAGAGACCCAGTACTTC
16	-	TRBV2	-	TRBJ1-5	CASSEIGGISNQPQHF	TGTGCCAGCAGTGAAATCGGAGGAATCAGCAATCAGCCCCAGCATTTT
14	TRBD1	TRBV12-3/TRBV12-4	many	TRBJ2-3	CASSLDRGPDTQYF	TGTGCCAGCAGTTTAGACAGGGGGCCTGATACGCAGTATTTT
14	TRBD1	TRBV4-1	few	TRBJ1-3	CASSPQGAGNTIYF	TGCGCCAGCAGCCCCCAGGGGGCTGGAAACACCATATATTTT
13	TRBD1	TRBV6-1	-	TRBJ1-6	CASIRDSYSPLHF	TGTGCCAGCATAAGGGACAGTTATTCACCCCTCCACTTT
13	-	TRBV18	-	TRBJ2-3	CASSPAALTGQYF	TGTGCCAGCTCACCCGCCGCCCTGACCGGCCAGTATTTT
13	-	TRBV5-1	-	TRBJ2-7	CASSLARPGEQYF	TGCGCCAGCAGCTTGGCGAGGCCCGGGGAGCAGTACTTC
16	-	TRBV4-1	few	TRBJ1-5	CASSQAVGQYNQPQHF	TGCGCCAGCAGCCAAGCCGTAGGACAGTACAATCAGCCCCAGCATTTT
14	-	TRBV6-1	-	TRBJ2-4	CASRRDLDTDIQYF	TGTGCCAGCAGGAGAGACCTCGACACGGACATTCAGTACTTC
15	-	TRBV28	-	TRBJ2-3	CASSPSGYSTDTQYF	TGTGCCAGCAGTCCCAGCGGGTATAGCACAGATACGCAGTATTTT
15	-	TRBV27	-	TRBJ2-4	CASSTPGVGKNIQYF	TGTGCCAGCAGTACCCCGGGCGTTGGCAAAAACATTCAGTACTTC
15	TRBD1	TRBV7-9	many	TRBJ2-5	CASSSGQGAGETQYF	TGTGCCAGCAGCTCGGGACAGGGGGCAGGAGAGACCCAGTACTTC
13	TRBD2	TRBV11-2	many	TRBJ2-1	CASSLGLTNEQFF	TGTGCCAGCAGCCTGGGACTAACCAATGAGCAGTTCTTC
13	TRBD1	TRBV7-6	many	TRBJ1-4	CASSNDRGEKLFF	TGTGCCAGCAGCAACGACAGGGGGGAAAAACTGTTTTTT
15	-	TRBV6-1	few	TRBJ1-4	CASSQGAGIGEKLFF	TGTGCCAGCAGTCAGGGAGCGGGGATTGGGGAAAAACTGTTTTTT
17	-	TRBV27	-	TRBJ1-2	CASSPLPSGASNYGYTF	TGTGCCAGCAGTCCGTTGCCCTCCGGGGCCTCTAACTATGGCTACACCTTC
14	-	TRBV20-1	few	TRBJ1-3	CSAPWEGSGNTIYF	TGCAGTGCCCCATGGGAGGGGTCTGGAAACACCATATATTTT
15	TRBD2	TRBV5-5	few	TRBJ2-7	CASSLPASGIYEQYF	TGTGCCAGCAGCTTGCCGGCTAGCGGGATATACGAGCAGTACTTC
18	-	TRBV20-1	few	TRBJ2-1	CSALGGLATSSSYNEQFF	TGCAGTGCTTTAGGGGGTTTAGCCACCTCCAGCTCCTACAATGAGCAGTTCTTC
16	TRBD2	TRBV12-3/TRBV12-4	-	TRBJ2-2	CASTTGTSGVPGELFF	TGTGCCAGCACTACGGGGACTAGCGGGGTCCCCGGGGAGCTGTTTTTT
17	TRBD2	TRBV20-1	-	TRBJ2-5	CSAPTGLAGGLQETQYF	TGCAGTGCCCCTACGGGACTAGCGGGGGGGCTTCAAGAGACCCAGTACTTC
16	-	TRBV21-1	-	TRBJ2-7	CASSIILAGEVHEQYF	TGTGCCAGCAGCATCATCCTAGCGGGAGAGGTCCACGAGCAGTACTTC
12	-	TRBV15	-	TRBJ1-1	CATSGPGTEAFF	TGTGCCACCTCAGGGCCGGGCACTGAAGCTTTCTTT
13	-	TRBV2	few	TRBJ1-1	CASSVQTNTEAFF	TGTGCCAGCAGTGTACAGACGAACACTGAAGCTTTCTTT
14	-	TRBV7-9	-	TRBJ1-2	CASSFLAPSSGYTF	TGTGCCAGCAGCTTCCTGGCCCCTTCTAGTGGCTACACCTTC
13	TRBD1	TRBV6-1	few	TRBJ1-5	CASRIQGKQPQHF	TGTGCCAGCAGGATACAGGGGAAACAGCCCCAGCATTTT
14	-	TRBV20-1	few	TRBJ2-2	CSAISGANTGELFF	TGCAGTGCCATTAGCGGCGCGAACACCGGGGAGCTGTTTTTT
23	TRBD2	TRBV5-1	-	TRBJ2-3	CASSLAGRVAGGFGIQSTDTQYF	TGCGCCAGCAGCTTGGCTGGCAGAGTTGCGGGGGGGTTTGGTATACAAAGCACAGATACGCAGTATTTT
12	-	TRBV24-1	-	TRBJ1-2	CATSDPELGYTF	TGTGCCACCAGTGATCCGGAGCTGGGCTACACCTTC
14	TRBD2	TRBV6-1	few	TRBJ2-3	CASSRTSGGDTQYF	TGTGCCAGCAGTCGGACTAGCGGGGGTGATACGCAGTATTTT
15	-	TRBV4-2	-	TRBJ1-2	CASSQEVGGQHGYTF	TGTGCCAGCAGCCAAGAGGTCGGAGGGCAACATGGCTACACCTTC
16	-	TRBV7-3	few	TRBJ2-1	CASSLMGRAAYNEQFF	TGTGCCAGCAGCTTAATGGGACGAGCAGCCTACAATGAGCAGTTCTTC
12	-	TRBV20-1	-	TRBJ1-4	CSANRINEKLFF	TGCAGTGCTAACCGAATAAATGAAAAACTGTTTTTT
14	-	TRBV4-1	few	TRBJ2-3	CASSQELRSDTQYF	TGCGCCAGCAGCCAAGAACTGCGATCGGATACGCAGTATTTT
14	-	TRBV29-1	many	TRBJ2-1	CSGRTGQTFNEQFF	TGCAGCGGGCGGACTGGCCAAACCTTCAATGAGCAGTTCTTC